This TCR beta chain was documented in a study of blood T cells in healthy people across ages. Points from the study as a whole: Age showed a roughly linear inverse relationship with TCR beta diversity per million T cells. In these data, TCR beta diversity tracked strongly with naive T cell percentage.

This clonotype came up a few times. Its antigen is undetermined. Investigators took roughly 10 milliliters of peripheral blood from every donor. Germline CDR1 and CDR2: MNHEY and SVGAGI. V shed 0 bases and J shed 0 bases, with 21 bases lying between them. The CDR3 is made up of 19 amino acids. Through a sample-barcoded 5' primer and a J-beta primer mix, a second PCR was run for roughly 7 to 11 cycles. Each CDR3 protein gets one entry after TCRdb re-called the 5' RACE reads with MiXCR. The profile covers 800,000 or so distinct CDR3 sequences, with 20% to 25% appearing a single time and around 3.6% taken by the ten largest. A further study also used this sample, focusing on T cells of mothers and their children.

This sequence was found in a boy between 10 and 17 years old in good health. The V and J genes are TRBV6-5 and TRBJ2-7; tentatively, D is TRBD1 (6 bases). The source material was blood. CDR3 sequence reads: CASSYSNPTITGNSYEQYF. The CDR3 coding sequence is TGTGCCAGCAGTTACTCGAACCCTACCATAACAGGGAACTCCTACGAGCAGTACTTC.